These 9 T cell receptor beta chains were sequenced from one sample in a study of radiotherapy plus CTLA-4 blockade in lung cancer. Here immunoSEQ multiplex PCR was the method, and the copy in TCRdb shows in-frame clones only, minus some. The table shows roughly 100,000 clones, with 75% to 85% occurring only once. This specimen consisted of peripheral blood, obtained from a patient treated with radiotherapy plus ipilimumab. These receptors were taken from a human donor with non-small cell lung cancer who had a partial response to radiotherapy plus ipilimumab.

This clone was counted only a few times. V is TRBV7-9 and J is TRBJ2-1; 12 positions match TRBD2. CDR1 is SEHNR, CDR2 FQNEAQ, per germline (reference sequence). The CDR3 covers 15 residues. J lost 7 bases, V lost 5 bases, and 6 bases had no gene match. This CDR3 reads CASSPRLAGVNEQFF. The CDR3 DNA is TGTGCCAGCAGCCCAAGACTAGCGGGAGTGAATGAGCAGTTCTTC.

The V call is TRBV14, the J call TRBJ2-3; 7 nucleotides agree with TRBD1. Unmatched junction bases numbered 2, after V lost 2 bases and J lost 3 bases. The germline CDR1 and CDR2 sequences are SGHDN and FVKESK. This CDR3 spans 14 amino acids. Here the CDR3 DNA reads TGTGCCAGCAGCCAACAGACAGGGACAGATACGCAGTATTTT. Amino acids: CASSQQTGTDTQYF.

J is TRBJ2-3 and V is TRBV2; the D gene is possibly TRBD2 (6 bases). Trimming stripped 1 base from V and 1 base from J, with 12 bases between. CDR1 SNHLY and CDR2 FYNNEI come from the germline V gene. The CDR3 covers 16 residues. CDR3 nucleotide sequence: TGTGCCAGCAGTGAAGAAGGAGGGAGCCGCACAGATACGCAGTATTTT. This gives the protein CASSEEGGSRTDTQYF. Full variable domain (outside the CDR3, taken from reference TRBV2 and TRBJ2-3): EPEVTQTPSHQVTQMGQEVILRCVPISNHLYFYWYRQILGQKVEFLVSFYNNEISEKSEIFDDQFSVERPDGSNFTLKIRSTKLEDSAMYFCASSEEGGSRTDTQYFGPGTRLTVL.

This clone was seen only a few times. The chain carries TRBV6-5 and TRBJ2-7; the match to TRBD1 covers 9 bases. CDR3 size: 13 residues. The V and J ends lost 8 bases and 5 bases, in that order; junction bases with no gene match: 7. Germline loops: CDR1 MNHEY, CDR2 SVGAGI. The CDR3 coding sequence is TGTGCCAGCTGGGACAGGGAATTTCACGAGCAGTACTTC. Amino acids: CASWDREFHEQYF.

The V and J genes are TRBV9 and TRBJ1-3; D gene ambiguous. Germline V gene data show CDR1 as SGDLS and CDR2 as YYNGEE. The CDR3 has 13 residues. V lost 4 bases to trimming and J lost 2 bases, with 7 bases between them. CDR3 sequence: CASSSPPGNTIYF. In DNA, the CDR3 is TGTGCCAGCAGCTCTCCTCCTGGAAACACCATATATTTT.

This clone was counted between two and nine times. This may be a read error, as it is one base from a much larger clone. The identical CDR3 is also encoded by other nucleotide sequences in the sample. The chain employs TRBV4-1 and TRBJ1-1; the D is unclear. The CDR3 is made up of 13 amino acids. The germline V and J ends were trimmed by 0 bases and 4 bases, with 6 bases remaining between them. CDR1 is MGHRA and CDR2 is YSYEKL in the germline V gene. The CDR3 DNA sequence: TGCGCCAGCAGCCAAGATAGAACCACTGAAGCTTTCTTT. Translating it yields CASSQDRTTEAFF.

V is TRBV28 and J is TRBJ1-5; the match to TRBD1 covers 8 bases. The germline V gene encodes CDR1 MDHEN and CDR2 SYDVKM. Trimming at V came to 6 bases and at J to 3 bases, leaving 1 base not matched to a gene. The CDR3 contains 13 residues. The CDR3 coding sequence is TGTGCCAGCAGACAGGGGGTCAATCAGCCCCAGCATTTT. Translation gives CASRQGVNQPQHF.

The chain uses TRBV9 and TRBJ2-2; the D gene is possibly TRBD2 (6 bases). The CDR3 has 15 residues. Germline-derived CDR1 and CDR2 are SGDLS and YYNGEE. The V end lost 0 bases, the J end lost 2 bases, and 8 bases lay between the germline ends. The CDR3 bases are TGTGCCAGCAGCGTAGACGGGGGAAACACCGGGGAGCTGTTTTTT. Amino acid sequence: CASSVDGGNTGELFF.

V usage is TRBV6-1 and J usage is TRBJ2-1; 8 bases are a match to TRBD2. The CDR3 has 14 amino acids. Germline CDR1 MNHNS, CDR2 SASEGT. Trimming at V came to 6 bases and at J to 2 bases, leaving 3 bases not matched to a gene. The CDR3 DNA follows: TGTGCCAGCAGGCGGGAGGAAACCTACAATGAGCAGTTCTTC. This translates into CASRREETYNEQFF.